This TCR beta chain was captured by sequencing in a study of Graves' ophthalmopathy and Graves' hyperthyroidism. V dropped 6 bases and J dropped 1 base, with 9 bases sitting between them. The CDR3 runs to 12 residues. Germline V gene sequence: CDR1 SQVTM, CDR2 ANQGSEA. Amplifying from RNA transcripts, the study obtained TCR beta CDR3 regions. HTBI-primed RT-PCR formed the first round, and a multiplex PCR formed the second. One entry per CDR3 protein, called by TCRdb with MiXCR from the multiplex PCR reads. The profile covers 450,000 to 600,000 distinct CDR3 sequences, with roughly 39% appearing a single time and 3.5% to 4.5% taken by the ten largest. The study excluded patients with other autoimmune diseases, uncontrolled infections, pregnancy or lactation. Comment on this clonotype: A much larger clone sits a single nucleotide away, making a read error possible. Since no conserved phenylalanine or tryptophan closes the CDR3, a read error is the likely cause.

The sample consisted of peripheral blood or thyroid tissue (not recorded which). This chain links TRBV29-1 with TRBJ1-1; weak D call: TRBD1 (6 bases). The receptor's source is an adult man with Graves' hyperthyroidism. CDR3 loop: CSVNRANTEAFL. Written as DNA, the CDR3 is TGCAGCGTGAACAGGGCGAACACTGAAGCTTTCCTT.